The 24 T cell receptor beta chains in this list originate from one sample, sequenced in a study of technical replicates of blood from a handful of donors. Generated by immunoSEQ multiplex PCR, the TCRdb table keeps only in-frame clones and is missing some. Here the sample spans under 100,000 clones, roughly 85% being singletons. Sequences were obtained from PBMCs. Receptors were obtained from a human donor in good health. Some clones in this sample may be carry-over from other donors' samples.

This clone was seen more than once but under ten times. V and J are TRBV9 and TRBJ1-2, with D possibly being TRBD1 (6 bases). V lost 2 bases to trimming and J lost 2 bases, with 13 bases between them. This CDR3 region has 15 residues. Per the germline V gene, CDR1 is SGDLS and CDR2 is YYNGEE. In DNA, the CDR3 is TGTGCCAGCAGCGTCGGTCAGGGGTGGAACTATGGCTACACCTTC. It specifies CASSVGQGWNYGYTF.

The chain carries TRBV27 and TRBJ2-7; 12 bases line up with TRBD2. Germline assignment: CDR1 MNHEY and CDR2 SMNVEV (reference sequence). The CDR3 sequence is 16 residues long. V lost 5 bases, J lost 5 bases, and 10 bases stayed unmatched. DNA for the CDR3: TGTGCCAGCAGTCCGCTCCTAGCGGGAGGGATCAACGAGCAGTACTTC. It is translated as CASSPLLAGGINEQYF.

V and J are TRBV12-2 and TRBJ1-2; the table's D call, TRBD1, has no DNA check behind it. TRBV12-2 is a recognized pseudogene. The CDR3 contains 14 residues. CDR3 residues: CASRPTDRGYGYTF. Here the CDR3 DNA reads TGTGCAAGTCGCCCAACAGACAGAGGCTATGGCTACACCTTC.

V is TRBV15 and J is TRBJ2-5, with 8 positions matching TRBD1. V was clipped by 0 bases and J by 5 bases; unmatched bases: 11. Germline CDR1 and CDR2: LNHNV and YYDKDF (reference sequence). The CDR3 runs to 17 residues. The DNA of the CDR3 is TGTGCCACCAGCAGAGATTTGCCGTCGACAGGGGTTGAGACCCAGTACTTC. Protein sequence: CATSRDLPSTGVETQYF.

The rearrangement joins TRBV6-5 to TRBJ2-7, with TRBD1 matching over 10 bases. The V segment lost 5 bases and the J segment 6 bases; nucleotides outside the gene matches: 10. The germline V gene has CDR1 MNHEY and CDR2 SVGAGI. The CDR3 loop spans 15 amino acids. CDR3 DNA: TGTGCCAGCAGTCTCCACCGGGACAGGGGAGGCGAGCAGTACTTC. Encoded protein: CASSLHRDRGGEQYF.

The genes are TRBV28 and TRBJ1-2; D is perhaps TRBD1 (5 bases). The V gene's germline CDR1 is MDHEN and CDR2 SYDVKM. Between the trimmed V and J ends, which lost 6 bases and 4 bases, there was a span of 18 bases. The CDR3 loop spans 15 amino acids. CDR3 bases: TGTGCCAGCAGCCCCCCGGGGGTCTCGGGCTATGGCTACACCTTC. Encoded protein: CASSPPGVSGYGYTF.

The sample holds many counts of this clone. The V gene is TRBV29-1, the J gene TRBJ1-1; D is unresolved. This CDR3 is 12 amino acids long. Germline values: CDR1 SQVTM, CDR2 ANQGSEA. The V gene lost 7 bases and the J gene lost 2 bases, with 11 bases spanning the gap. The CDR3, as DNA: TGCAGCGCCGACAAACTCAACACTGAAGCTTTCTTT. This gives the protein CSADKLNTEAFF.

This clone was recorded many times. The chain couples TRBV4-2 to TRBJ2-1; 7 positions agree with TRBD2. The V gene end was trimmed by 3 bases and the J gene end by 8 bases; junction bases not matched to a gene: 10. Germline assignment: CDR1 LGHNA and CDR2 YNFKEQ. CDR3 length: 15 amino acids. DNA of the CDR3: TGTGCCAGCAGCCATATTTTCCGCGGGAGCCATGAGCAGTTCTTC. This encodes CASSHIFRGSHEQFF.

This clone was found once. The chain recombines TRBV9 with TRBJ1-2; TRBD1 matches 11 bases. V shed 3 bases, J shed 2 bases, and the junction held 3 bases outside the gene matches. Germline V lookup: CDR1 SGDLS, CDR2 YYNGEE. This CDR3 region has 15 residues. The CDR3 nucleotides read TGTGCCAGCAGCGCAAGGACAGGGGGCAACTATGGCTACACCTTC. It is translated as CASSARTGGNYGYTF.

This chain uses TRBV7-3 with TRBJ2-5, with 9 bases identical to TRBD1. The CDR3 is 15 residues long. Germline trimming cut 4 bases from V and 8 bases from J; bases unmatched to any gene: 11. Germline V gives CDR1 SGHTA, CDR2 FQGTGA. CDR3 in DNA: TGTGCCAGCAGCTGGGAGGGACAGGGTTTGGGAACCCAGTACTTC. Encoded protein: CASSWEGQGLGTQYF.

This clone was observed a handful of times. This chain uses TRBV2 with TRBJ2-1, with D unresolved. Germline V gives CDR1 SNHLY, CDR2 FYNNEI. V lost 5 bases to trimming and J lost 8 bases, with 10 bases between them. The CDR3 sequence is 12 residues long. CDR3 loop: CASSSLDDEQFF. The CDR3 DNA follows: TGTGCCAGCAGTTCCCTAGATGATGAGCAGTTCTTC.

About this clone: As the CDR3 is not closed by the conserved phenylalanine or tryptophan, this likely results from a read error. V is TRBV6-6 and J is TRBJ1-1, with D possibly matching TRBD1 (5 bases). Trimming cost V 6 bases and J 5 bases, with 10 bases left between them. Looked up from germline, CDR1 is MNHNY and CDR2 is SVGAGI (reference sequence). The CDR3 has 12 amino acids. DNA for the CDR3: TGTGCCAGCAGCAGGGAAGGTACTGAAGCTTTCCTT. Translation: CASSREGTEAFL.

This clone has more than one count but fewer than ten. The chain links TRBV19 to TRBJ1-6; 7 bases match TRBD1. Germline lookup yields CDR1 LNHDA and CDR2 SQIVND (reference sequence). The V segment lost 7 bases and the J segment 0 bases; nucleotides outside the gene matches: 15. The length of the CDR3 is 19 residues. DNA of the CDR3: TGTGCCAGTACCCACGGGACAGCTTACTTCAGCTCCTATAATTCACCCCTCCACTTT. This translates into CASTHGTAYFSSYNSPLHF. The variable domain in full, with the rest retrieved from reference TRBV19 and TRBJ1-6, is DGGITQSPKYLFRKEGQNVTLSCEQNLNHDAMYWYRQDPGQGLRLIYYSQIVNDFQKGDIAEGYSVSREKKESFPLTVTSAQKNPTAFYLCASTHGTAYFSSYNSPLHFGNGTRLTVT.

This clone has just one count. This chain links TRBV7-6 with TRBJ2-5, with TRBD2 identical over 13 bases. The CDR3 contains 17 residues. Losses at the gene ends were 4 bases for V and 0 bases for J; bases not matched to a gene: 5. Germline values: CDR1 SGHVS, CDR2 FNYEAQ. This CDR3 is CASSSKGLAGYQETQYF. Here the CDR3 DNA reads TGTGCCAGCAGCTCGAAGGGACTAGCGGGGTACCAAGAGACCCAGTACTTC.

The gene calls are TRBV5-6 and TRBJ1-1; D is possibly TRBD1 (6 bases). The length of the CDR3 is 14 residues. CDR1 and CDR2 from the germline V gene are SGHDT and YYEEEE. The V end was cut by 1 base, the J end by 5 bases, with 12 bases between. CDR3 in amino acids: CASSLYRVDTEAFF. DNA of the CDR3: TGTGCCAGCAGCTTGTACAGGGTCGATACTGAAGCTTTCTTT.

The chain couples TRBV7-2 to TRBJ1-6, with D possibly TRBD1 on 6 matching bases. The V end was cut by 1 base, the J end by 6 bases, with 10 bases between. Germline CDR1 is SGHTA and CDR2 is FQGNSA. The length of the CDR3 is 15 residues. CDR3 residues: CASSLVTGTNSPLHF. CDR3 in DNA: TGTGCCAGCAGCTTAGTTACAGGGACTAATTCACCCCTCCACTTT. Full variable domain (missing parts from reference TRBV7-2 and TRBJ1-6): GAGVSQSPSNKVTEKGKDVELRCDPISGHTALYWYRQSLGQGLEFLIYFQGNSAPDKSGLPSDRFSAERTGGSVSTLTIQRTQQEDSAVYLCASSLVTGTNSPLHFGNGTRLTVT.

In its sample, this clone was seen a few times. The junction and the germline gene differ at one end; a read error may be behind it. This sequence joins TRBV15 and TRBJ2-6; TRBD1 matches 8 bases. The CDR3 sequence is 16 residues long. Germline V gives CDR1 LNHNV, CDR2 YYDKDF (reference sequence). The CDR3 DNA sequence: TGTGCCACCAGCGGAGACAGGGGATCAGGGGCCAACGTCCTGACTTTC. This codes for CATSGDRGSGANVLTF.

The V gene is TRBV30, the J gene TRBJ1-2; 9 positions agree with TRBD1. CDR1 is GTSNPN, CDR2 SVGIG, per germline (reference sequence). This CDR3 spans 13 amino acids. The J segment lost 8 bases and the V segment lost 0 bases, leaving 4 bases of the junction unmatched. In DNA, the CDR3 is TGTGCCTGGAGTGTATCCGGGACAGGGGGCTACACCTTC. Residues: CAWSVSGTGGYTF.

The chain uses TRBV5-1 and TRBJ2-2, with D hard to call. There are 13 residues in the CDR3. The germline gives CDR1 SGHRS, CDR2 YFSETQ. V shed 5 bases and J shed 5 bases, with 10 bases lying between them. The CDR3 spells CASRGTTTGELFF. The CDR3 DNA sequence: TGCGCCAGCAGGGGCACGACGACCGGGGAGCTGTTTTTT.

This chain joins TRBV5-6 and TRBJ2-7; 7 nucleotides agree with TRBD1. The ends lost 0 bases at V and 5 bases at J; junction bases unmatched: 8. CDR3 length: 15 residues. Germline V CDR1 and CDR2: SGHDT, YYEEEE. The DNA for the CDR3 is TGTGCCAGCAGCTTGGTAGAGGGGGCTGAGAACGAGCAGTACTTC. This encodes CASSLVEGAENEQYF.

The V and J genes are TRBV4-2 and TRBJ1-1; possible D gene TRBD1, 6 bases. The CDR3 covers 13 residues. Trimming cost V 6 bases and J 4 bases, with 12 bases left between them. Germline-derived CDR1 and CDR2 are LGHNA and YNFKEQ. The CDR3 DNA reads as TGTGCCAGCAGTGAGGGGGGGCTCACTGAAGCTTTCTTT. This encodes CASSEGGLTEAFF.

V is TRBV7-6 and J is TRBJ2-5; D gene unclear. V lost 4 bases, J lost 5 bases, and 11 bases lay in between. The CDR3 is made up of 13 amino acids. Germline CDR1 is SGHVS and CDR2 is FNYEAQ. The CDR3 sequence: CASSSTNSETQYF. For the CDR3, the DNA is TGTGCCAGCAGCTCAACTAATTCGGAGACCCAGTACTTC.

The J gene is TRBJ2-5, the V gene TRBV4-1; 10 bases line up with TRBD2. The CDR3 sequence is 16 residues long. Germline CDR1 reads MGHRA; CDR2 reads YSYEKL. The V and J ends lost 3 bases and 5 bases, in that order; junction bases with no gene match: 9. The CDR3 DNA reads TGCGCCAGCAGCCAGTACTCACTAGCGGGACATGAGACCCAGTACTTC. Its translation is CASSQYSLAGHETQYF.

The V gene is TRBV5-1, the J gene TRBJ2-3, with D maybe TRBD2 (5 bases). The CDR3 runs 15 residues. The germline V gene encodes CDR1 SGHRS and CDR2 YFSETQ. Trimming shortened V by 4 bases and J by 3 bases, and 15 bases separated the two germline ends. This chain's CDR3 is CASSPVGGLTDTQYF. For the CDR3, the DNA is TGCGCCAGCAGCCCGGTCGGAGGATTAACAGATACGCAGTATTTT.